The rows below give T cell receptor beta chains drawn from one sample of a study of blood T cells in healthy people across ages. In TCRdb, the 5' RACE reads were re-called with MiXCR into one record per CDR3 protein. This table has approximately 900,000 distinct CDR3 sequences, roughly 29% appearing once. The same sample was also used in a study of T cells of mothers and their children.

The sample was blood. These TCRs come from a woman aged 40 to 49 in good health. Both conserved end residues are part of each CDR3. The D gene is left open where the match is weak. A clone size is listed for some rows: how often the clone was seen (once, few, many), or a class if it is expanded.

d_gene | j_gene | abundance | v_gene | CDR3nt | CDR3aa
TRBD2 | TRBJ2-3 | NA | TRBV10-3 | TGTGCCATCGGGGCCGGGGGGGATACGCAGTATTTT | CAIGAGGDTQYF
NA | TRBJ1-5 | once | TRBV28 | TGTGCCAGCAGTTTCCTAACGCGGGGATCTAATCAGCCCCAGCATTTT | CASSFLTRGSNQPQHF
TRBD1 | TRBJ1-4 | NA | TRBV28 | TGTGCCAGCAGTTCTCCATGCCTGGAACCGGGACAGGGTGGACTGTTTTTT | CASSSPCLEPGQGGLFF
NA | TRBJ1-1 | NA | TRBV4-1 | TGCGCCAGCAGCCGAGAGTGGGGAAGCACTGAAGCTTTCTTT | CASSREWGSTEAFF
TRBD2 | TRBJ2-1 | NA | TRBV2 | TGTGCCAGCAGTGTTGTTAACCGGGGGGGTGAGCAGTTCTTC | CASSVVNRGGEQFF
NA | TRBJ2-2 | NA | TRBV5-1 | TGCGCCAGCAGCTTGGGGACGGCTTCCGAGCTGTTTTTT | CASSLGTASELFF
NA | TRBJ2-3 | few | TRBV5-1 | TGCGCCAGCAGCTTGGGTAGCGGAGCAAGCGGATACACAGATACGCAGTATTTT | CASSLGSGASGYTDTQYF
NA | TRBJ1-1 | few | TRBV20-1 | TGCAGTGCTGACTTTCCTGGACATGAGAACACTGAAGCTTTCTTT | CSADFPGHENTEAFF
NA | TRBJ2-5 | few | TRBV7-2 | TGTGCCAGCAGCTTAGTGTGGGCTACCCAAGAGACCCAGTACTTC | CASSLVWATQETQYF
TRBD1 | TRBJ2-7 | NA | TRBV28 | TGTGCCAGCAGAGTAGAGGGACAGGGGAAGTACGAGCAGTACTTC | CASRVEGQGKYEQYF
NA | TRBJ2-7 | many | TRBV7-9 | TGTGCCAGCAGTCCGCGAGTGAGTTACGAGCAGTACTTC | CASSPRVSYEQYF
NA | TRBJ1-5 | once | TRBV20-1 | TGCAGTGCTAGATTCGGGCCCAATCAGCCCCAGCATTTT | CSARFGPNQPQHF
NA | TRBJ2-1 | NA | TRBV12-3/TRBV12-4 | TGTGCCAGCAGTTGTTCCAGCTCCTACAATGAGCAGTTCTTC | CASSCSSSYNEQFF
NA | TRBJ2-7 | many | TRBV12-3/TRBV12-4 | TGTGCCAGCAGACCCTCTATGACCTACGAGCAGTACTTC | CASRPSMTYEQYF
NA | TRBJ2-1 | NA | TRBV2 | TGTGCCAGCAGCCTAAGCTCTAGCAACACCTACAATGAGCAGTTCTTC | CASSLSSSNTYNEQFF
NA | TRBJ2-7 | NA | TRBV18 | TGTGCCAGCTCCCCCAAGGAGGGGACGGAATCCTACGAGCAGTACTTC | CASSPKEGTESYEQYF
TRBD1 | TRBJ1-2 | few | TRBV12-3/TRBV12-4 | TGTGCCAGCAGTCCCTATCAGGGGGCGAGCGGCTACACCTTC | CASSPYQGASGYTF
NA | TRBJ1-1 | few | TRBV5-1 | TGCGCCAGCAGCTTGGTTTTGGAGGGACCTGAAGCTTTCTTT | CASSLVLEGPEAFF
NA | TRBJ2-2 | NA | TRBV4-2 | TGTGCCAGCGCAGAAAGGGGGGTTTCCAACACCGGGGAACTGTTTTTT | CASAERGVSNTGELFF
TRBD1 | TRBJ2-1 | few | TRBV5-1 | TGCGCCAGCAGCAGCGGACAGGGCCTAGGGAATGAGCAGTTCTTC | CASSSGQGLGNEQFF